The T cell receptor beta chain described here comes from a study of T cell responses to AZD1222 COVID-19 vaccine. General study points: The study found Spike-specific TCR breadth and depth rose after two AZD1222 doses. Baseline serology detected seropositivity in only a handful of AZD1222 recipients.

The CDR3 loop spans 14 amino acids. Deletions cut 2 bases from V and 8 bases from J, with 15 bases between. Germline V gene sequence: CDR1 SQVTM, CDR2 ANQGSEA. In regard to this clone: Antigen specificity is unknown.

Clones were read by immunoSEQ multiplex PCR, and TCRdb kept only the in-frame ones, dropping some. Of some 61,000 clones listed, about 90% are singletons. Sequencing used peripheral blood, obtained on day 0 of AZD1222 vaccination. The V and J genes are TRBV29-1 and TRBJ1-4, with D unclear. The TCR was taken from an adult in good health. The CDR3 spells CSVEHHGKGEKLFF. The CDR3 DNA follows: TGCAGCGTTGAACACCACGGGAAAGGGGAAAAACTGTTTTTT.